The clone carrying this TCR beta chain occurred many times. Its antigen is not known. These data are taken from a study of prognosis after radiotherapy for stage I lung cancer. In the study overall: The study enrolled more than 10 men and roughly 6 women as patients, aged roughly 53 to 90 with a median of 74.5 years. At a biologically effective dose of at least 100 Gy and in 3 to 5 fractions, SBRT was the radiotherapy delivered. Findings and caveats of the study: Samples before stereotactic body radiation therapy had more unique TCR clones (median roughly 9,900 versus 7,200).

Amplification of TCR beta CDR3 from genomic DNA used two-round multiplex PCR. During first-round PCR, primers specific to each TRBV and TRBJ gene were used. Universal primers featured in the second PCR round. TCRdb redid the calling of the multiplex PCR reads with MiXCR, one entry per CDR3 protein. The sample records about 25,000 distinct CDR3 sequences, 35% to 40% being singletons. V shed 7 bases, J shed 5 bases, and the junction held 8 bases outside the gene matches. Looked up from germline, CDR1 is MNHNS and CDR2 is SASEGT. The length of the CDR3 is 14 residues. This chain uses TRBV6-1 with TRBJ1-1, with 9 bases lining up with TRBD1. This TCR was recovered from a donor over 45 with non-small cell lung cancer. Sequenced material: PBMCs, taken before or after stereotactic body radiation therapy (not recorded which). CDR3 region: CASNVQGARTEAFF. CDR3 nucleotide sequence: TGTGCCAGCAATGTACAGGGGGCAAGGACTGAAGCTTTCTTT.